Listed below are T cell receptor beta chains from one sample, sequenced in a study of molecular identifiers for immune sequencing clone quantification. TCRdb called the PCR reads again in MiXCR, with one record for every CDR3 protein. The sample lists a few hundred thousand distinct CDR3 sequences; about 22% were seen once. Sequences were obtained from naive CD8+ T cells from blood, with Jurkat cell RNA spiked in. These receptors all stem from a human donor in good health. Some libraries in this study had Jurkat cell RNA spiked in. The CDR3 runs from the conserved cysteine through the conserved F or W. Fields, in order: D gene, CDR3 length, V gene, J gene, clone size, CDR3 protein, CDR3 DNA. D genes are given only for firm matches. Rows may omit the clone size; those that give it use once, few, many or a size class.

d_call: .; cdr3_length: 12; v_call: TRBV27; j_call: TRBJ2-7; clone_size: few; cdr3_aa: CASSPDPHEQYF; cdr3_nt: TGTGCCAGCAGTCCCGACCCCCACGAGCAGTACTTC
d_call: .; cdr3_length: 17; v_call: TRBV7-9; j_call: TRBJ2-2; clone_size: .; cdr3_aa: CASSLNKAGTNTGELFF; cdr3_nt: TGTGCCAGCAGCTTAAACAAGGCGGGAACGAACACCGGGGAGCTGTTTTTT
d_call: .; cdr3_length: 13; v_call: TRBV20-1; j_call: TRBJ2-2; clone_size: .; cdr3_aa: CSARGYNPGELFF; cdr3_nt: TGCAGTGCTAGAGGCTATAACCCCGGGGAGCTGTTTTTT
d_call: .; cdr3_length: 15; v_call: TRBV4-3; j_call: TRBJ2-7; clone_size: .; cdr3_aa: CASSQEPDLSYEQYF; cdr3_nt: TGCGCCAGCAGCCAAGAGCCGGATCTCTCCTACGAGCAGTACTTC
d_call: .; cdr3_length: 13; v_call: TRBV4-3; j_call: TRBJ2-7; clone_size: .; cdr3_aa: CASSQVAGYELYF; cdr3_nt: TGCGCCAGCAGCCAAGTTGCGGGCTACGAGCTGTACTTC
d_call: .; cdr3_length: 12; v_call: TRBV27; j_call: TRBJ1-5; clone_size: many; cdr3_aa: CASSPPGQPQHF; cdr3_nt: TGTGCCAGCAGCCCTCCAGGGCAGCCCCAGCATTTT
d_call: .; cdr3_length: 15; v_call: TRBV27; j_call: TRBJ2-1; clone_size: few; cdr3_aa: CASSPAFSSYNEQFF; cdr3_nt: TGTGCCAGCAGCCCAGCCTTTAGCTCCTACAATGAGCAGTTCTTC
d_call: TRBD2; cdr3_length: 14; v_call: TRBV28; j_call: TRBJ2-3; clone_size: few; cdr3_aa: CASSLSGRVDTQYF; cdr3_nt: TGTGCCAGCAGTTTAAGCGGGAGAGTTGATACGCAGTATTTT
d_call: .; cdr3_length: 18; v_call: TRBV7-6; j_call: TRBJ1-4; clone_size: .; cdr3_aa: CASSRNLRQEATNEKLFF; cdr3_nt: TGTGCCAGCAGCCGCAATCTCCGGCAAGAAGCAACTAATGAAAAACTGTTTTTT
d_call: TRBD2; cdr3_length: 14; v_call: TRBV11-2; j_call: TRBJ2-7; clone_size: .; cdr3_aa: CASSPAWGRDEQYF; cdr3_nt: TGTGCCAGCAGCCCAGCCTGGGGGAGGGACGAGCAGTACTTC
d_call: .; cdr3_length: 15; v_call: TRBV27; j_call: TRBJ2-5; clone_size: once; cdr3_aa: CASSLEADERETQYF; cdr3_nt: TGTGCCAGCAGTTTAGAGGCCGACGAACGAGAGACCCAGTACTTC
d_call: TRBD1; cdr3_length: 16; v_call: TRBV7-8; j_call: TRBJ2-3; clone_size: few; cdr3_aa: CASSLTGALSTDTQYF; cdr3_nt: TGTGCCAGCAGCTTAACAGGGGCCCTATCCACAGATACGCAGTATTTT
d_call: TRBD1; cdr3_length: 14; v_call: TRBV27; j_call: TRBJ1-4; clone_size: .; cdr3_aa: CASSPDRGREKLFF; cdr3_nt: TGTGCCAGCAGTCCCGACAGGGGTCGAGAAAAACTGTTTTTT
d_call: .; cdr3_length: 13; v_call: TRBV27; j_call: TRBJ2-7; clone_size: .; cdr3_aa: CASSMYRAYEQYF; cdr3_nt: TGTGCCAGCAGTATGTACAGAGCCTACGAGCAGTACTTC
d_call: TRBD1; cdr3_length: 14; v_call: TRBV27; j_call: TRBJ1-6; clone_size: many; cdr3_aa: CASSFGQGTSPLHF; cdr3_nt: TGTGCCAGCAGTTTCGGACAGGGTACTTCACCCCTCCACTTT
d_call: .; cdr3_length: 16; v_call: TRBV28; j_call: TRBJ1-5; clone_size: .; cdr3_aa: CASSPAGLGVNQPQHF; cdr3_nt: TGTGCCAGCAGTCCCGCGGGCCTAGGAGTAAATCAGCCCCAGCATTTT
d_call: TRBD2; cdr3_length: 16; v_call: TRBV5-4; j_call: TRBJ2-5; clone_size: many; cdr3_aa: CASSLGASGNVETQYF; cdr3_nt: TGTGCCAGCAGCTTGGGCGCTAGCGGGAATGTAGAGACCCAGTACTTC
d_call: TRBD1; cdr3_length: 14; v_call: TRBV12-3/TRBV12-4; j_call: TRBJ2-5; clone_size: many; cdr3_aa: CASSSRTGEETQYF; cdr3_nt: TGTGCCAGCAGTTCCCGGACAGGGGAAGAGACCCAGTACTTC
d_call: .; cdr3_length: 16; v_call: TRBV6-1; j_call: TRBJ1-4; clone_size: many; cdr3_aa: CATREGFLATNEKLFF; cdr3_nt: TGTGCCACCCGAGAGGGCTTTCTCGCAACTAATGAAAAACTGTTTTTT
d_call: .; cdr3_length: 14; v_call: TRBV2; j_call: TRBJ2-3; clone_size: many; cdr3_aa: CASRRVSSTDTQYF; cdr3_nt: TGTGCCAGCAGGAGGGTATCTAGCACAGATACGCAGTATTTT
d_call: .; cdr3_length: 15; v_call: TRBV25-1; j_call: TRBJ2-5; clone_size: many; cdr3_aa: CASSEVRTLGETQYF; cdr3_nt: TGTGCCAGCAGTGAAGTAAGGACCCTCGGGGAGACCCAGTACTTC
d_call: .; cdr3_length: 13; v_call: TRBV19; j_call: TRBJ2-3; clone_size: .; cdr3_aa: CASSIDGHDTQYF; cdr3_nt: TGTGCCAGTAGTATTGACGGACACGATACGCAGTATTTT
d_call: .; cdr3_length: 15; v_call: TRBV7-9; j_call: TRBJ2-5; clone_size: few; cdr3_aa: CASSPAQTRVETQYF; cdr3_nt: TGTGCCAGCAGCCCGGCCCAAACTCGCGTCGAGACCCAGTACTTC
d_call: .; cdr3_length: 14; v_call: TRBV5-1; j_call: TRBJ2-7; clone_size: .; cdr3_aa: CASSYLVSSYEQYF; cdr3_nt: TGCGCCAGCAGCTACTTAGTGAGCTCCTACGAGCAGTACTTC
d_call: TRBD1; cdr3_length: 16; v_call: TRBV5-4; j_call: TRBJ2-3; clone_size: many; cdr3_aa: CASSGGQGAHSDTQYF; cdr3_nt: TGTGCCAGCAGCGGCGGACAGGGGGCGCATTCAGATACGCAGTATTTT
d_call: TRBD1; cdr3_length: 17; v_call: TRBV24-1; j_call: TRBJ1-5; clone_size: few; cdr3_aa: CATSDGQGGFSNQPQHF; cdr3_nt: TGTGCCACCAGTGATGGACAGGGAGGATTTAGCAATCAGCCCCAGCATTTT
d_call: TRBD2; cdr3_length: 15; v_call: TRBV5-1; j_call: TRBJ2-7; clone_size: many; cdr3_aa: CASSLEGSGTYEQYF; cdr3_nt: TGCGCCAGCAGCTTGGAGGGTAGCGGGACCTACGAGCAGTACTTC
d_call: .; cdr3_length: 14; v_call: TRBV30; j_call: TRBJ2-1; clone_size: few; cdr3_aa: CAWSVGQGVNEQFF; cdr3_nt: TGTGCCTGGAGTGTAGGGCAGGGAGTCAATGAGCAGTTCTTC
d_call: TRBD2; cdr3_length: 12; v_call: TRBV30; j_call: TRBJ2-5; clone_size: many; cdr3_aa: CAWSSSGSTQYF; cdr3_nt: TGTGCCTGGAGTTCTAGCGGGAGTACCCAGTACTTC
d_call: .; cdr3_length: 18; v_call: TRBV6-2/TRBV6-3; j_call: TRBJ1-1; clone_size: .; cdr3_aa: CASSYIGIEDRRTTEAFF; cdr3_nt: TGTGCCAGCAGTTACATTGGCATTGAGGACAGACGAACCACTGAAGCTTTCTTT
d_call: .; cdr3_length: 16; v_call: TRBV4-3; j_call: TRBJ2-2; clone_size: .; cdr3_aa: CASSQEGFSNTGELFF; cdr3_nt: TGCGCCAGCAGCCAAGAAGGCTTCTCTAACACCGGGGAGCTGTTTTTT
d_call: .; cdr3_length: 13; v_call: TRBV5-1; j_call: TRBJ2-3; clone_size: few; cdr3_aa: CASSLVFTDTQYF; cdr3_nt: TGCGCCAGCAGCTTGGTTTTCACAGATACGCAGTATTTT
d_call: .; cdr3_length: 18; v_call: TRBV6-5; j_call: TRBJ1-1; clone_size: many; cdr3_aa: CASSYGMAGAAMNTEAFF; cdr3_nt: TGTGCCAGCAGTTACGGTATGGCAGGGGCTGCGATGAACACTGAAGCTTTCTTT
d_call: .; cdr3_length: 13; v_call: TRBV24-1; j_call: TRBJ2-3; clone_size: few; cdr3_aa: CATSPTDTGTQYF; cdr3_nt: TGTGCCACCAGCCCTACAGACACAGGTACGCAGTATTTT
d_call: .; cdr3_length: 14; v_call: TRBV6-6; j_call: TRBJ2-5; clone_size: few; cdr3_aa: CASSYSLGGETQYF; cdr3_nt: TGTGCCAGCAGTTACTCCTTGGGGGGAGAGACCCAGTACTTC